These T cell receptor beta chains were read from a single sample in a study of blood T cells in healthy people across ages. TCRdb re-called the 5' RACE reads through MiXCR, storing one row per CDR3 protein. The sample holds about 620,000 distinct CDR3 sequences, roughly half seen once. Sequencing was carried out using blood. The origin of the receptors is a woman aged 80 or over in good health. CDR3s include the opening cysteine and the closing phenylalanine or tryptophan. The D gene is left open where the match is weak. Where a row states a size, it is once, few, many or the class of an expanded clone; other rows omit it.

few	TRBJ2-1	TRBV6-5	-	CASSYGLPSYNEQFF	TGTGCCAGCAGTTACGGGCTGCCCTCCTACAATGAGCAGTTCTTC
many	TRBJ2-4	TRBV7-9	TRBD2	CASSLMTSGREVQAKNIQYF	TGTGCCAGCAGCTTAATGACTAGCGGGAGAGAGGTGCAAGCCAAAAACATTCAGTACTTC
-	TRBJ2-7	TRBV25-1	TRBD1	CASSVWGQGSGSYEQYF	TGTGCCAGCAGTGTTTGGGGACAGGGTTCGGGATCCTACGAGCAGTACTTC
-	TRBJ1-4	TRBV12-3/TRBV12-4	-	CASSLATGVGLEKLFF	TGTGCCAGCAGTTTAGCAACGGGGGTGGGGCTGGAAAAACTGTTTTTT
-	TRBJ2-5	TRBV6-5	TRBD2	CASSSLVLAGGSETQYF	TGTGCCAGCAGTTCCCTAGTCCTAGCGGGAGGGTCGGAGACCCAGTACTTC
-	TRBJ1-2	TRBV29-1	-	CSAEHRDSRGYTF	TGCAGCGCCGAACACCGGGACTCTCGTGGCTACACCTTC
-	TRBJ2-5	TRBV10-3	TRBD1	CAISDTGTVETQYF	TGTGCCATCAGTGACACCGGGACAGTGGAGACCCAGTACTTC
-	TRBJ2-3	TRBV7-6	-	CASSLGTGLNTDTQYF	TGTGCCAGCAGCTTAGGCACAGGGTTAAATACAGATACGCAGTATTTT
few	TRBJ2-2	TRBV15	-	CATSSTKNTGELFF	TGTGCCACCAGCAGCACCAAGAACACCGGGGAGCTGTTTTTT
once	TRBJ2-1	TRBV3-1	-	CASSQALSNEQFF	TGTGCCAGCAGCCAAGCGCTAAGCAATGAGCAGTTCTTC
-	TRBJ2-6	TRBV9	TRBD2	CASSVVGTSGGAGGANVLTF	TGTGCCAGCAGCGTCGTTGGGACTAGCGGGGGGGCTGGTGGGGCCAACGTCCTGACTTTC
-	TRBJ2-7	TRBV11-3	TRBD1	CASSPGELPGQTYEQYF	TGTGCCAGCAGCCCAGGGGAGCTCCCGGGACAGACCTACGAGCAGTACTTC
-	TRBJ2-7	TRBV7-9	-	CASSLQVDPYEQYF	TGTGCCAGCAGCTTACAGGTGGACCCCTACGAGCAGTACTTC
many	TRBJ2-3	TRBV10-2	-	CASSESASSNTQYF	TGCGCCAGCAGTGAGTCCGCCAGCTCCAATACGCAGTATTTT
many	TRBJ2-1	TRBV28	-	CASSLVGRGQFF	TGTGCCAGCAGTTTGGTTGGACGAGGGCAGTTCTTC
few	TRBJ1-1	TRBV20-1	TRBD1	CSAREGAEAFF	TGCAGTGCTAGGGAGGGGGCGGAAGCTTTCTTT
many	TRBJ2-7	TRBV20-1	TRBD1	CSASRDRVSYEQYF	TGCAGTGCTAGCCGTGACAGGGTTTCCTACGAGCAGTACTTC
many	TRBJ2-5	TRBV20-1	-	CSASLQQETQYF	TGCAGTGCTAGTTTACAGCAAGAGACCCAGTACTTC
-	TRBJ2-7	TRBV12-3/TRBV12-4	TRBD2	CASSSTGGGSYEQYF	TGTGCCAGCAGTTCCACGGGAGGGGGCTCCTACGAGCAGTACTTC
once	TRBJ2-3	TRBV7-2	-	CASSIPGATDTQYF	TGTGCCAGCAGCATCCCCGGGGCCACAGATACGCAGTATTTT
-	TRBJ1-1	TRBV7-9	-	CASSTPRQTYTEAFF	TGTGCCAGCAGCACCCCGAGACAGACTTACACTGAAGCTTTCTTT
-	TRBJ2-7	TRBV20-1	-	CSSARRTTYSYEQYF	TGCAGTTCAGCCCGGAGAACGACGTACTCCTACGAGCAGTACTTC
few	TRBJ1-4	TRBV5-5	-	CASSLVTRTNEKLFF	TGTGCCAGCAGCTTGGTAACCAGAACTAATGAAAAACTGTTTTTT
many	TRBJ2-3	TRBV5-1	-	CASSLERGDTQYF	TGCGCCAGCAGCTTGGAGAGGGGAGATACGCAGTATTTT
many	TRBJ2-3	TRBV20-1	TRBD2	CSASREGPDTQYF	TGCAGTGCTAGTCGGGAGGGCCCAGATACGCAGTATTTT
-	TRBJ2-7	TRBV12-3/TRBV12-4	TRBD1	CASSFWKGQGTTYEQYF	TGTGCCAGCAGTTTTTGGAAGGGACAGGGCACCACTTACGAGCAGTACTTC
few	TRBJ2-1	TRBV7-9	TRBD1	CASSKGASSYNEQFF	TGTGCCAGCAGCAAGGGGGCAAGCTCCTACAATGAGCAGTTCTTC
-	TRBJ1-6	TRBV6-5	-	CASSGHRVVYNSPLHF	TGTGCCAGCAGTGGCCACAGGGTGGTCTATAATTCACCCCTCCACTTT
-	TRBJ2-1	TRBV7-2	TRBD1	CASSPDRGGNNEQFF	TGTGCCAGCAGCCCGGACAGGGGGGGGAACAATGAGCAGTTCTTC
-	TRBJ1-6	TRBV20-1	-	CSARDNSPLHF	TGCAGTGCTAGAGATAATTCACCCCTCCACTTT
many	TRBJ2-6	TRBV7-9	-	CASTSVEANVLTF	TGTGCCAGCACTAGCGTAGAGGCCAACGTCCTGACTTTC
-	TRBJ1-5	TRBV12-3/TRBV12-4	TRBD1	CASSLSGTGDQPQHF	TGTGCCAGCAGCCTCTCCGGGACAGGGGATCAGCCCCAGCATTTT
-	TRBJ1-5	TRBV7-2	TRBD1	CASSPTGPYSNQPQHF	TGTGCCAGCAGCCCGACAGGGCCTTATAGCAATCAGCCCCAGCATTTT
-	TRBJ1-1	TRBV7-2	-	CASSLATARNTEAFF	TGTGCCAGCAGCTTAGCCACAGCCCGGAACACTGAAGCTTTCTTT
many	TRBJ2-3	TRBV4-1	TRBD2	CASSQVRAGGPSGTDTQYF	TGCGCCAGCAGCCAAGTCCGAGCGGGGGGCCCCTCGGGCACAGATACGCAGTATTTT